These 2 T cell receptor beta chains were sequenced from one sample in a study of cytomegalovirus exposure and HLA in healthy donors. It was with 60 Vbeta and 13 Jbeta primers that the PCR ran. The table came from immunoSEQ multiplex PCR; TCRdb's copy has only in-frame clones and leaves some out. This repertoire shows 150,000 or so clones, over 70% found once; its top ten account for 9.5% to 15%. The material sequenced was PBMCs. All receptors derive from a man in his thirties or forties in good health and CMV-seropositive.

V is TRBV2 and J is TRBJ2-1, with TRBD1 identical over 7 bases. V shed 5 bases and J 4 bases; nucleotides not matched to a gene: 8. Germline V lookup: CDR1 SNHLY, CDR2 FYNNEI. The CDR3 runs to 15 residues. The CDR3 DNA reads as TGTGCCAGCAGTCAGGGACAGACTAATTACAATGAGCAGTTCTTC. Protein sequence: CASSQGQTNYNEQFF.

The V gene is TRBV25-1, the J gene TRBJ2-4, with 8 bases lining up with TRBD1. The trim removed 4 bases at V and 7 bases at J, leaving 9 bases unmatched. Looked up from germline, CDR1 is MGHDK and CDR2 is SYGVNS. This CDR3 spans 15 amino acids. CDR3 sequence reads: CASSGRTGNWNIQYF. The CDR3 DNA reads TGTGCCAGCAGTGGTAGGACAGGGAATTGGAACATTCAGTACTTC.